This T cell receptor (beta chain) was identified during a study of patients and donors after allogeneic stem cell transplantation. The length of the CDR3 is 15 residues. Trimming cost V 3 bases and J 5 bases; bases outside gene matches: 4. Germline V CDR1 and CDR2: LGHNA, YSLEER. This clonotype came up a few times. Each CDR3 protein is one row after TCRdb ran MiXCR on the RT-PCR reads. The table lists roughly 40,000 distinct CDR3 sequences, 25% to 35% of them singletons. The V gene is TRBV4-3, the J gene TRBJ1-6, with 7 bases aligning to TRBD1. This sequence originates from a human donor who was either an allogeneic HSCT recipient or a stem cell or donor lymphocyte infusion donor (not recorded which). It is not recorded whose cells these are; they may come from a transplant donor. The sample comprised blood, either unsorted or a sorted T cell fraction (not recorded which). The chain's CDR3 is CASSHLGQDNSPLHF. The CDR3 DNA reads as TGCGCCAGCAGCCACCTCGGACAGGATAATTCACCCCTCCACTTT.